These T cell receptor beta chains were read from a single sample in a study of spatial heterogeneity in lung cancer. In TCRdb, the 5' RACE reads were re-called with MiXCR into one record per CDR3 protein. The data contain 60,000 to 85,000 distinct CDR3 sequences, around 8.9% of them seen just once; the ten biggest clones take up under 2.5%. The specimen comprised PBMCs, sampled at follow-up. These receptors were taken from a female donor with early-stage non-small cell lung cancer. Both conserved end residues are trimmed from each CDR3. Each record gives: V gene, J gene, CDR3 protein.

v_gene: TRBV15; j_gene: TRBJ1-2; CDR3aa: ATGLGGAYGYT
v_gene: TRBV10-3; j_gene: TRBJ2-7; CDR3aa: AISVGKDYEQY
v_gene: TRBV28; j_gene: TRBJ1-3; CDR3aa: ASSDSAGNTIY
v_gene: TRBV5-1; j_gene: TRBJ2-1; CDR3aa: ASSLAPRRGSYNEQF
v_gene: TRBV20-1; j_gene: TRBJ2-1; CDR3aa: SAREGTRISEQF
v_gene: TRBV6-5; j_gene: TRBJ1-2; CDR3aa: ASSPGPLGYT
v_gene: TRBV7-6; j_gene: TRBJ2-5; CDR3aa: ASKQGVQETQY
v_gene: TRBV7-2; j_gene: TRBJ2-2; CDR3aa: ASSQQGAHGELF
v_gene: TRBV6-1; j_gene: TRBJ1-3; CDR3aa: ASPPGGTIY
v_gene: TRBV29-1; j_gene: TRBJ2-1; CDR3aa: SSRASGYNEQF
v_gene: TRBV9; j_gene: TRBJ2-1; CDR3aa: ASSVGADAYNEQF
v_gene: TRBV2; j_gene: TRBJ1-2; CDR3aa: ASSELNYGYT
v_gene: TRBV5-5; j_gene: TRBJ1-5; CDR3aa: ASSLDFSTGYSNQPQH
v_gene: TRBV7-9; j_gene: TRBJ2-7; CDR3aa: ASSSAGTAYEQY
v_gene: TRBV5-1; j_gene: TRBJ1-2; CDR3aa: ASSFLPTGNYGYT
v_gene: TRBV28; j_gene: TRBJ2-1; CDR3aa: ATLATLLDEQF
v_gene: TRBV20-1; j_gene: TRBJ2-7; CDR3aa: SARDDQGGWEVEY
v_gene: TRBV9; j_gene: TRBJ2-5; CDR3aa: ASSAGTEKETQY
v_gene: TRBV29-1; j_gene: TRBJ1-2; CDR3aa: SVEGHGDPMNYGYT
v_gene: TRBV24-1; j_gene: TRBJ2-5; CDR3aa: ATSDGARETQY
v_gene: TRBV20-1; j_gene: TRBJ2-7; CDR3aa: SARGSSYEQY
v_gene: TRBV25-1; j_gene: TRBJ1-1; CDR3aa: ASSVRGQAF
v_gene: TRBV10-3; j_gene: TRBJ1-2; CDR3aa: AISDFPSGRVRYT
v_gene: TRBV4-1; j_gene: TRBJ1-4; CDR3aa: ASSPIRQGLDEKLF
v_gene: TRBV2; j_gene: TRBJ1-1; CDR3aa: ASMGTGDTEAF
v_gene: TRBV7-6; j_gene: TRBJ2-7; CDR3aa: ASSPGDRVAGEQY
v_gene: TRBV27; j_gene: TRBJ2-3; CDR3aa: ASSLRPRTDTQY
v_gene: TRBV3-1; j_gene: TRBJ1-2; CDR3aa: ASSQQGADYGYT
v_gene: TRBV11-2; j_gene: TRBJ2-7; CDR3aa: ASSLDRNNEEQY
v_gene: TRBV24-1; j_gene: TRBJ1-2; CDR3aa: ATSDLGQGHGYT
v_gene: TRBV11-3; j_gene: TRBJ2-1; CDR3aa: ASSLDPSHEQF
v_gene: TRBV6-1; j_gene: TRBJ2-7; CDR3aa: ASSERGLGYEQY
v_gene: TRBV29-1; j_gene: TRBJ1-1; CDR3aa: SVEHGSWVDTEAF
v_gene: TRBV10-2; j_gene: TRBJ1-1; CDR3aa: AAVQGGTEAF
v_gene: TRBV20-1; j_gene: TRBJ2-1; CDR3aa: SARDGDSGIERYNEQF
v_gene: TRBV12-3/TRBV12-4; j_gene: TRBJ1-1; CDR3aa: ASSPTGPPGDTEAF
v_gene: TRBV29-1; j_gene: TRBJ2-7; CDR3aa: SVTQASYEQY
v_gene: TRBV29-1; j_gene: TRBJ2-1; CDR3aa: SVVPIRGNEQF
v_gene: TRBV27; j_gene: TRBJ1-1; CDR3aa: ASSLWVGTEAF
v_gene: TRBV20-1; j_gene: TRBJ1-5; CDR3aa: SARDLEVQPQH
v_gene: TRBV2; j_gene: TRBJ2-1; CDR3aa: ASSVRSYNEQF
v_gene: TRBV2; j_gene: TRBJ2-7; CDR3aa: ASSRWDRVGEQY
v_gene: TRBV2; j_gene: TRBJ2-3; CDR3aa: ASSEYASPDTQY
v_gene: TRBV12-3/TRBV12-4; j_gene: TRBJ1-2; CDR3aa: AAGVGPNYGYT
v_gene: TRBV29-1; j_gene: TRBJ2-7; CDR3aa: SVGPSAGGYEQY
v_gene: TRBV2; j_gene: TRBJ2-1; CDR3aa: ASSWTSGAVGSQF
v_gene: TRBV5-1; j_gene: TRBJ2-3; CDR3aa: ASRDGPSTDTQY
v_gene: TRBV6-4; j_gene: TRBJ1-6; CDR3aa: ASSLGTGSPLH
v_gene: TRBV7-2; j_gene: TRBJ2-7; CDR3aa: ASSISGSRNEQY
v_gene: TRBV5-1; j_gene: TRBJ2-7; CDR3aa: ASSLASYEQY
v_gene: TRBV20-1; j_gene: TRBJ2-6; CDR3aa: SVLNSGANVLT
v_gene: TRBV5-5; j_gene: TRBJ1-1; CDR3aa: ASSVTMNTEAF
v_gene: TRBV20-1; j_gene: TRBJ2-2; CDR3aa: SADPGLYTGELF
v_gene: TRBV28; j_gene: TRBJ1-6; CDR3aa: ASNPAGPDSPLH
v_gene: TRBV10-3; j_gene: TRBJ2-3; CDR3aa: AISGPALDTQY